This T cell receptor beta chain was retrieved from a study of cytomegalovirus exposure and HLA in healthy donors. Study-wide points: Among the CMV-associated chains, three were confirmed in vitro as specific for CMV antigens. One cluster of highly shared sequence variants probably arose as a sequencing artifact.

Regarding this clone: Its antigen is currently unknown.

The PCR used 60 Vbeta and 13 Jbeta primers. TCRdb keeps only in-frame clones here, not all; method: immunoSEQ multiplex PCR. This sample has around 100,000 clones, with 82% found just once. This clonotype originated in a woman aged 18-29 years in good health and CMV-seronegative. The source material was PBMCs.

The CDR3 nucleotides read TGTGCCAGCTTGGGGGCCTCTCGCGATGAGCAGTTCTTC. Residues: CASLGASRDEQFF. The chain joins TRBV7-9 to TRBJ2-1; a weak D match, TRBD1 (6 bases). V dropped 8 bases and J dropped 8 bases, with 16 bases sitting between them. Per the germline V gene, CDR1 is SEHNR and CDR2 is FQNEAQ (reference sequence). There are 13 residues in the CDR3.